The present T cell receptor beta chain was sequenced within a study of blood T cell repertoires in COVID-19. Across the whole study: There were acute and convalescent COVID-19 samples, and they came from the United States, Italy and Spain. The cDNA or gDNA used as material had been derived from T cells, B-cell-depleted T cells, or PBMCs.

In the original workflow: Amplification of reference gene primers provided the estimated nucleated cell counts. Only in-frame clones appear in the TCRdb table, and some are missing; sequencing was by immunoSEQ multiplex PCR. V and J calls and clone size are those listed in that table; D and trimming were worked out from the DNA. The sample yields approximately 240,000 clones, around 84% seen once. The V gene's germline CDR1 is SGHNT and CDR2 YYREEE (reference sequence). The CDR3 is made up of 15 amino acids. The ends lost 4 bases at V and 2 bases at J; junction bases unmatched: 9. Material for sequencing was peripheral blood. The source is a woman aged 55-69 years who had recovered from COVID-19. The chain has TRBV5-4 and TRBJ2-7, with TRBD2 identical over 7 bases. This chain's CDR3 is CASSLSGGGPYEQYF. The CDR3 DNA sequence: TGTGCCAGCAGCCTGTCTGGGGGGGGACCCTACGAGCAGTACTTC.